The 14 T cell receptor beta chains given below trace back to one sample, sequenced in a study of STAT5B mutations in CD4+ large granular lymphocyte leukemia. Assay used: immunoSEQ multiplex PCR; TCRdb lists only in-frame clones, some missing. Of some 38,000 clones listed, around 75% are singletons. Sequenced: CD4+ T cells from blood buffy coats. These receptors came from a human donor in good health.

This chain links TRBV7-9 with TRBJ2-1, with 7 bases matching TRBD1. CDR3 length equals 15 residues. Germline CDR1 is SEHNR and CDR2 is FQNEAQ (reference sequence). The J segment lost 7 bases and the V segment lost 5 bases, leaving 11 bases of the junction unmatched. CDR3 nucleotide sequence: TGTGCCAGCAGCCACCGGGACAGTATCATAAATGAGCAGTTCTTC. This codes for CASSHRDSIINEQFF. The whole variable domain, filled in from reference TRBV7-9 and TRBJ2-1, reads DTGVSQNPRHKITKRGQNVTFRCDPISEHNRLYWYRQTLGQGPEFLTYFQNEAQLEKSRLLSDRFSAERPKGSFSTLEIQRTEQGDSAMYLCASSHRDSIINEQFFGPGTRLTVL.

The chain couples TRBV27 to TRBJ2-7; 9 bases fit TRBD2. V trimming: 3 bases; J trimming: 3 bases; junction bases outside the gene matches: 15. The germline CDR1 and CDR2 sequences are MNHEY and SMNVEV (reference sequence). This CDR3 has 18 residues. In nucleotides, the CDR3 is TGTGCCAGCAGTTTCCGTCGAGCGGGAGGAGGGGCCCTCTACGAGCAGTACTTC. This codes for CASSFRRAGGGALYEQYF.

The chain uses TRBV6-4 and TRBJ2-3; TRBD1 aligns across 7 bases. The germline CDR1 and CDR2 sequences are MRHNA and SNTAGT. V was pared by 1 base and J by 6 bases, with 4 bases of the junction left unmatched. The CDR3 has 14 residues. CDR3 sequence reads: CASSDFMTGDTQYF. The CDR3, as DNA: TGTGCCAGCAGTGACTTTATGACAGGGGATACGCAGTATTTT.

This chain connects TRBV7-6 to TRBJ2-3; no firm D call. The CDR3 sequence is 15 residues long. Deletions cut 1 base from V and 7 bases from J, with 15 bases between. CDR1 is SGHVS and CDR2 is FNYEAQ in the germline V gene. Here the CDR3 DNA reads TGTGCCAGCAGCTTAGACTCTCTAGTGCCGAATACGCAGTATTTT. It codes for CASSLDSLVPNTQYF. Filled out from reference TRBV7-6 and TRBJ2-3, the complete variable domain reads GAGVSQSPRYKVTKRGQDVALRCDPISGHVSLYWYRQALGQGPEFLTYFNYEAQQDKSGLPNDRFSAERPEGSISTLTIQRTEQRDSAMYRCASSLDSLVPNTQYFGPGTRLTVL.

The chain links TRBV6-1 to TRBJ2-7; 8 bases agree with TRBD1. The V and J ends lost 4 bases and 1 base, in that order; junction bases with no gene match: 3. This CDR3 is built from 14 residues. Germline V gene data show CDR1 as MNHNS and CDR2 as SASEGT. CDR3 region: CASSVQGASYEQYF. Written as DNA, the CDR3 is TGTGCCAGCAGTGTTCAGGGGGCATCCTACGAGCAGTACTTC.

This clone was counted between two and nine times. The chain carries TRBV5-4 and TRBJ1-1; 9 bases line up with TRBD1. CDR3 length equals 14 residues. Looked up from germline, CDR1 is SGHNT and CDR2 is YYREEE (reference sequence). With V trimmed by 4 bases and J by 4 bases, 5 bases remained unmatched. The CDR3 here is CASSLDRGTTEAFF. The CDR3 DNA reads TGTGCCAGCAGCCTGGACAGGGGTACCACTGAAGCTTTCTTT.

The CDR3 DNA follows: TGCGCCAGCAGCTCAACCGGGACAGGGGGAGAGACCCAGTACTTC. As protein: CASSSTGTGGETQYF. V gene TRBV5-1 combines with J gene TRBJ2-5, with 11 bases lining up with TRBD1. V lost 3 bases and J lost 4; bases outside the gene matches: 5. This CDR3 contains 15 residues. Looked up from germline, CDR1 is SGHRS and CDR2 is YFSETQ.

This clone showed up just a few times. V gene TRBV25-1 combines with J gene TRBJ1-2, with TRBD1 as a possible D gene (5 bases). This CDR3 has 13 amino acids. Germline CDR1 and CDR2: MGHDK and SYGVNS. V was clipped by 8 bases and J by 3 bases, with 13 bases between them. The CDR3 DNA reads as TGTGCCAGCCGTCGAGGGGTCGACTATGGCTACACCTTC. Its translation is CASRRGVDYGYTF.

The rearrangement joins TRBV5-1 to TRBJ2-7; TRBD2 is a possible D gene (5 bases). The V gene's germline CDR1 is SGHRS and CDR2 YFSETQ. This CDR3 is 16 amino acids long. V was cut by 1 base and J by 0 bases, with 14 bases left in between. The CDR3 DNA sequence: TGCGCCAGCAGCTTGACCCCCGGGGTGGCCTCCTACGAGCAGTACTTC. It specifies CASSLTPGVASYEQYF.

The rearrangement links TRBV5-8 to TRBJ2-1; 9 positions match TRBD2. Germline trimming cut 4 bases from V and 5 bases from J; bases unmatched to any gene: 4. This CDR3 is built from 14 residues. Germline loops: CDR1 SGHTS, CDR2 YDEGEE. The CDR3 DNA is TGTGCCAGCAGCAACCTAGCGGGAAACAATGAGCAGTTCTTC. The encoded protein is CASSNLAGNNEQFF.

This clone came up once. The genes are TRBV18 and TRBJ1-4, with D hard to call. V was shortened by 5 bases and J by 8 bases, with 18 bases between the two germline ends. The CDR3 is made up of 15 amino acids. CDR1 and CDR2 from the germline V gene are KGHSH and LQKENI. DNA for the CDR3: TGTGCCAGCTCAATTTCGTCAGATCGAAGGGAAAAACTGTTTTTT. Translation gives CASSISSDRREKLFF.

The rearrangement uses TRBV6-5 and TRBJ2-3; no clear D gene. V lost 8 bases to trimming and J lost 2 bases, with 11 bases between them. The CDR3 is 13 residues long. The germline V gene has CDR1 MNHEY and CDR2 SVGAGI. Here the CDR3 reads CASVQPPTDTQYF. Written as DNA, the CDR3 is TGTGCCAGCGTGCAACCCCCCACAGATACGCAGTATTTT.

The V and J genes are TRBV6-5 and TRBJ2-7, with D tentatively TRBD1 (5 bases). Looked up from germline, CDR1 is MNHEY and CDR2 is SVGAGI. The CDR3 covers 16 residues. The V end was cut by 0 bases, the J end by 3 bases, with 15 bases between. The DNA for the CDR3 is TGTGCCAGCAGTTACTCGAAAAATGGACAAAACTACGAGCAGTACTTC. Amino acids: CASSYSKNGQNYEQYF.

The gene calls are TRBV7-2 and TRBJ2-3; TRBD2 matches at 9 bases. The J segment lost 0 bases and the V segment lost 6 bases, leaving 4 bases of the junction unmatched. The germline V gene has CDR1 SGHTA and CDR2 FQGNSA. This CDR3 has 15 amino acids. CDR3 protein: CASRTGLASTDTQYF. As DNA, the CDR3 is TGTGCCAGCAGAACTGGACTAGCGAGCACAGATACGCAGTATTTT.